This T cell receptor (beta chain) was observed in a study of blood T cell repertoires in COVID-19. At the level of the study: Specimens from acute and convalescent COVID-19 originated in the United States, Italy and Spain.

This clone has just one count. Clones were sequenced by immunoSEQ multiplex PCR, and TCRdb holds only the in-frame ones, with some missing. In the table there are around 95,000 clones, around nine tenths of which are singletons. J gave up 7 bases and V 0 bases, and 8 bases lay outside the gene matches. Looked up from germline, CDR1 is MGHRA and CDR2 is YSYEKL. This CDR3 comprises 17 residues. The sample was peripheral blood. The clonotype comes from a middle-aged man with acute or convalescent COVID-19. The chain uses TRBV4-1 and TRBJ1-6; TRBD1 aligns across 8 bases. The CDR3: CASSQDRGRTGNSPLHF. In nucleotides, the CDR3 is TGCGCCAGCAGCCAAGATCGGGGAAGGACAGGGAATTCACCCCTCCACTTT.